This T cell receptor (beta chain) comes out of a study of cytomegalovirus exposure and HLA in healthy donors. Study results and limitations: Sequencing probably produced one cluster of sequence variants that were highly shared.

The germline V gene encodes CDR1 SGDLS and CDR2 YYNGEE. The CDR3 loop spans 13 amino acids. J gave up 3 bases and V 2 bases, and 1 base lay outside the gene matches. PCR used 60 Vbeta primers and 13 Jbeta primers. Sequencing used immunoSEQ multiplex PCR; TCRdb keeps in-frame clones, though not all of them. The repertoire holds approximately 200,000 clones, with 75% to 85% as singletons. About this clone itself: The target antigen is unknown.

This chain uses TRBV9 with TRBJ1-1; 7 positions match TRBD1. The origin of this receptor is a girl aged 5-17 years in good health and CMV-seronegative. The sequenced material came from PBMCs. The CDR3 DNA reads TGTGCCAGCAGCGTCAGGGGGGACACTGAAGCTTTCTTT. Its translation: CASSVRGDTEAFF.